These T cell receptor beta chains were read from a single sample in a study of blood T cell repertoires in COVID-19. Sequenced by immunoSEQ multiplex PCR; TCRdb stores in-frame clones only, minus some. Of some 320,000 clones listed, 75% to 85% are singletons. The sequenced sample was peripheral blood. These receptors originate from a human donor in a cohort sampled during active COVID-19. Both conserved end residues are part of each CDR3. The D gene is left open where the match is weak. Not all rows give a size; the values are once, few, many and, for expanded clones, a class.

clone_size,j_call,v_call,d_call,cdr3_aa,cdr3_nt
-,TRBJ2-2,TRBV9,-,CASSVVENTGELFF,TGTGCCAGCAGCGTAGTAGAGAACACCGGGGAGCTGTTTTTT
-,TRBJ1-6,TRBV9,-,CASSRQDYNSPLHF,TGTGCCAGCAGCAGACAGGATTATAATTCACCCCTCCACTTT
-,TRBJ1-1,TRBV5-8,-,CASSLVRSDRGAFF,TGTGCCAGCAGCTTGGTGCGGTCGGACAGAGGAGCTTTCTTT
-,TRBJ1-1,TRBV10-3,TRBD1,CAIGSPGQKNTEAFF,TGTGCCATCGGATCCCCGGGACAGAAGAACACTGAAGCTTTCTTT
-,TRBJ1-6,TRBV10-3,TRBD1,CAISGGTGDSPLHF,TGTGCCATCAGTGGGGGGACAGGGGATTCACCCCTCCACTTT
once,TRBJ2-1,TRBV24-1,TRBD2,CATSDPGTSGDSYNEQFF,TGTGCCACCAGTGATCCCGGGACTAGCGGGGATTCCTACAATGAGCAGTTCTTC
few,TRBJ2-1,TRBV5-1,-,CASSLTGTYNEQFF,TGCGCCAGCAGCTTAACAGGGACCTACAATGAGCAGTTCTTC
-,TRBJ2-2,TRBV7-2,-,CASSLIQVYTGELFF,TGTGCCAGCAGCTTAATCCAGGTTTACACCGGGGAGCTGTTTTTT
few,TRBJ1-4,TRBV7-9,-,CASSPQGATNEKLFF,TGTGCCAGCAGCCCCCAGGGTGCAACTAATGAAAAACTGTTTTTT
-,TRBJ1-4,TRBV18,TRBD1,CASSPGQEGEKLFF,TGTGCCAGCTCACCAGGACAGGAAGGTGAAAAACTGTTTTTT
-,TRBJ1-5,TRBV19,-,CASSFRPTSNQPQHF,TGTGCCAGTAGTTTCAGGCCCACGAGCAATCAGCCCCAGCATTTT
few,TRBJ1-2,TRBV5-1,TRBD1,CASKGQASSNYGYTF,TGCGCCAGCAAGGGACAGGCCTCCTCTAACTATGGCTACACCTTC
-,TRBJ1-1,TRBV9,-,CASMPEGQNTEAFF,TGTGCCAGCATGCCTGAGGGACAGAACACTGAAGCTTTCTTT
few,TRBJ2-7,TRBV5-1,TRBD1,CASSLAGTGDEQYF,TGCGCCAGCAGCTTGGCCGGGACAGGGGACGAGCAGTACTTC
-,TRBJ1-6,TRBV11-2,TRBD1,CASSLEWTGNSPLHF,TGTGCCAGCAGCTTAGAATGGACAGGGAATTCACCCCTCCACTTT
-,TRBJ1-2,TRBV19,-,CASSGEGHYGYTF,TGTGCCAGTAGTGGGGAGGGACACTATGGCTACACCTTC
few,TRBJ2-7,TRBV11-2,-,CASSSPVRDEQYF,TGTGCCAGCAGCTCCCCCGTTCGGGACGAGCAGTACTTC
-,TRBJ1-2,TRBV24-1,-,CATRDTSNYGYTF,TGTGCCACCCGGGACACCTCTAACTATGGCTACACCTTC
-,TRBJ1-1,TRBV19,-,CASRPDRSTEAFF,TGTGCCAGTAGACCCGACAGGTCCACTGAAGCTTTCTTT
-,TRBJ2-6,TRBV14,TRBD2,CASSQVTSGGSGANVLTF,TGTGCCAGCAGCCAAGTGACTAGCGGGGGTTCGGGGGCCAACGTCCTGACTTTC
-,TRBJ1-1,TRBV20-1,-,CRARGNTEAFF,TGCAGGGCACGGGGGAACACTGAAGCTTTCTTT
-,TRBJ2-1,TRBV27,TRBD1,CASSLPPDREDYNEQFF,TGTGCCAGCAGTTTACCCCCTGACAGGGAAGATTACAATGAGCAGTTCTTC